This T cell receptor beta chain emerged from a study of T cells after posttransplantation cyclophosphamide (dated by TCRdb to about 2016). The study in broad terms: Using TRB sequencing, the study followed how the T cell repertoire rebuilt after myeloablative bone marrow transplantation with posttransplantation cyclophosphamide given as GVHD prophylaxis. Samples from around 35 PTCy-treated patients and fewer than 20 related bone marrow donors of those patients were subjected to antigen receptor sequencing. Blood from all 35 or so PTCy patients with 1-year posttransplant specimens was subjected to TRB sequencing. In 3 patients, up to roughly 3 additional blood samples taken between 2 and 5.2 years after transplant also underwent TRB sequencing, as did pretransplant blood from a handful of patients. Because TRA and TRB clonality were tightly correlated in fewer than 10 samples, subsequent TCR analyses were focused on TRB only. Public TRB sequences were queried against a database of over 3,600 sequences associated with responses to pathogens, tumor antigens, self-antigens and alloantigens. Overall study outcomes, separate from this receptor: Donor-recipient similarity was low at 1-2 months but rose over the first year, and later blood repertoires were often dominated by donor CD8+ memory clones. The TRB repertoires of T cells infiltrating skin or GI tract showed only limited overlap with the TRB repertoires of T cells in blood. Across the roughly 48 patients, TRB clonality was highly associated with recipient CMV seropositivity and CMV reactivation, and diversity with PTCy was similar to that in the CNI/methotrexate controls.

This clone was detected many times. Its antigen remains unidentified. One base away there is no much larger clone; base qualities are not given. Related bone marrow donors provided peripheral blood samples on the day of marrow donation. Peripheral blood and bone marrow mononuclear cells were isolated by Ficoll-Hypaque density centrifugation and were cryopreserved. TRB sequencing used genomic DNA with the immunoSEQ assay at survey resolution or the hsTCRB kit. The paper's processing steps were these. The immunoSEQ software was used for initial read processing, and the LymphoSeq R package was used for repertoire analyses. Clonality was computed as 1 minus normalized Shannon entropy; Gini coefficient was also calculated for each TRB dataset. To infer phenotypes in unsorted samples, TRB sequences from sorted subsets of the recipient or donor were mapped onto unsorted samples from the same recipient. Entries here come from immuneACCESS through TCRdb and include only in-frame sequences with V and J called. Some clones fail to appear in such tables; in the studies checked, an unresolved V gene covers under half of the shortfall, and the cause of the remainder is unknown. V and J calls and clone size are copied from that table; D and trimming were computed from the DNA. The sample features about 30,000 clones, and none is a singleton. In total, the top ten clones hold around 3% of the sample.

Based on the germline V gene (reference sequence), the CDR1 and CDR2 sequences are MNHNY and SVGAGI. CDR3 length: 15 amino acids, cysteine to phenylalanine. This entry keeps only the CDR3 DNA: 45 bases, framed from base 1. V is reduced by 0 bases and J by 6 bases, leaving a spacing of 11 bases between them. Sequencing was performed on PBMCs. The source is a woman aged 60-75 years in good health, CMV-negative, and a related stem cell transplant donor. The chain is encoded by TRBV6-6 joined to TRBJ2-2; the D gene is perhaps TRBD1 or TRBD2, as each covers 5 bases. This receptor carries the CDR3 CASSYSRGAAGELFF. The DNA reads as follows: TGTGCCAGCAGTTACTCCCGAGGGGCAGCCGGGGAGCTGTTTTTT.